The rows below give T cell receptor beta chains drawn from one sample of a study of response to subunit inactivated influenza vaccine. TCRdb redid the calling of the RT-PCR reads with MiXCR, one entry per CDR3 protein. The sample holds a few hundred thousand distinct CDR3 sequences, 14% seen once. The sample in question was PBMCs from blood, obtained about 13 days after vaccination. The receptors come from a man between 45 and 60 years old who received an inactivated influenza vaccine. Each CDR3 is given with its conserved first and last residue. A D gene is named only where the DNA matches it firmly. Rows may omit the clone size; those that give it use once, few, many or a size class.

d_gene	v_gene	abundance	j_gene	CDR3nt	CDR3aa
.	TRBV6-4	.	TRBJ2-4	TGTGCCAGCAGTGAGGGTAAAAAGTTAGCCAAAAACATTCAGTACTTC	CASSEGKKLAKNIQYF
TRBD2	TRBV11-1	.	TRBJ2-3	TGTGCCAGCAGCCGTAGGGGACTAGCGGGAGGGCGACTCACAGATACGCAGTATTTT	CASSRRGLAGGRLTDTQYF
.	TRBV4-3	.	TRBJ1-5	TGCGCCAGCAGCCAAGATGCAGGTATCAATCAGCCCCAGCATTTT	CASSQDAGINQPQHF
.	TRBV24-1	.	TRBJ2-2	TGTGCCACCAGTGATCCGGACACGATCACCGGGGAGCTGTTTTTT	CATSDPDTITGELFF
TRBD2	TRBV20-1	.	TRBJ2-7	TGCAGTGCAACCGATCGGAGGACTAGCGGGAACTACGAGCAGTACTTC	CSATDRRTSGNYEQYF
.	TRBV7-9	.	TRBJ2-7	TGTGCCAGCACCCCCGTAGGAGGGAACTACTACGAGCAGTACTTC	CASTPVGGNYYEQYF
TRBD2	TRBV12-3/TRBV12-4	few	TRBJ2-3	TGTGCCAGCAGTTTAATCACTAGCGGGAGATCCACAGATACGCAGTATTTT	CASSLITSGRSTDTQYF
TRBD1	TRBV10-3	few	TRBJ1-5	TGTGCCATCGCCGAACAGGGGAATTCTGGTCAGCCCCAGCATTTT	CAIAEQGNSGQPQHF
.	TRBV10-3	.	TRBJ1-1	TGTGCCATCAGTCACGGAGCGGGCAGGACAATGAACACTGAAGCTTTCTTT	CAISHGAGRTMNTEAFF
.	TRBV28	many	TRBJ1-6	TGTGCCAGCAGTTTCATGAACGGGGCACCCCTCCACTTT	CASSFMNGAPLHF
.	TRBV6-1	few	TRBJ2-5	TGTGCCAGCAGTGTGGGAGGACCGGGGTACTTC	CASSVGGPGYF
.	TRBV12-3/TRBV12-4	.	TRBJ2-1	TGTGCCAGCGGCAGGGACGTGGTCAATGAGCAGTTCTTC	CASGRDVVNEQFF
TRBD2	TRBV7-2	few	TRBJ2-7	TGTGCCAGCAGCTTAGGGGAGGGACTCGAGCAGTACTTC	CASSLGEGLEQYF
.	TRBV12-3/TRBV12-4	many	TRBJ2-1	TGTGCCAGCAGTCTCCTCCTCATGGGTGAGCAGTTCTTC	CASSLLLMGEQFF
.	TRBV7-2	many	TRBJ1-1	TGTGCCAGCAGCTTCACCGTCCGACGGACGAACACTGAAGCTTTCTTT	CASSFTVRRTNTEAFF